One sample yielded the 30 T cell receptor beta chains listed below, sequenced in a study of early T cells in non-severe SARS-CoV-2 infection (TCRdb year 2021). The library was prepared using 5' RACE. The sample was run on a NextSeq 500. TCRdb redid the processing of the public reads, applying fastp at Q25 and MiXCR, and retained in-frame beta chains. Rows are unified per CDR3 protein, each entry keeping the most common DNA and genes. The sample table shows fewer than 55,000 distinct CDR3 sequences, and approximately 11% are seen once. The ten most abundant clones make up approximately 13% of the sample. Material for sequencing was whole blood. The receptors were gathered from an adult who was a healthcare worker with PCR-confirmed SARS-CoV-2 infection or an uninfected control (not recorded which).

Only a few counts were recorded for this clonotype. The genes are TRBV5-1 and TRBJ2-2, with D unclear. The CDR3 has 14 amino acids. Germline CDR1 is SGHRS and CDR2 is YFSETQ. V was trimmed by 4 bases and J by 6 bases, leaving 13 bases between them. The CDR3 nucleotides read TGCGCCAGCAGCCAGTCGGTCGGGTCCGGGGAGCTGTTTTTT. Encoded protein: CASSQSVGSGELFF.

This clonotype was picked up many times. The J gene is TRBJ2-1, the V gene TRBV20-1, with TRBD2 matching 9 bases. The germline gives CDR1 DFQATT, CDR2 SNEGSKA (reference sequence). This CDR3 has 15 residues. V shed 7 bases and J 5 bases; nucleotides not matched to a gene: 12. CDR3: CSVLRGGGPNNEQFF. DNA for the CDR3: TGCAGTGTTCTGCGCGGGGGGGGACCGAACAATGAGCAGTTCTTC.

The CDR3 here is CASSHRTGPGLGSPLHF. The CDR3 DNA reads TGTGCCAGCAGCCATCGGACAGGTCCGGGGCTCGGATCACCCCTCCACTTT. J is TRBJ1-6 and V is TRBV7-9, with 7 bases lining up with TRBD1. The CDR3 consists of 17 residues. CDR1 and CDR2 from the germline V gene are SEHNR and FQNEAQ (reference sequence). After removal of 5 bases from V and 10 bases from J, the junction contained 17 bases not matched to a gene.

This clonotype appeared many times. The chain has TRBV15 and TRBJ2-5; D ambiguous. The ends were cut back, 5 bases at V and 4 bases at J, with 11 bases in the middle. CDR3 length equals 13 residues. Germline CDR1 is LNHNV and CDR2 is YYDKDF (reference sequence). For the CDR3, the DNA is TGTGCCACCAGCCCGCGGTCTGGAGAGACCCAGTACTTC. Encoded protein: CATSPRSGETQYF.

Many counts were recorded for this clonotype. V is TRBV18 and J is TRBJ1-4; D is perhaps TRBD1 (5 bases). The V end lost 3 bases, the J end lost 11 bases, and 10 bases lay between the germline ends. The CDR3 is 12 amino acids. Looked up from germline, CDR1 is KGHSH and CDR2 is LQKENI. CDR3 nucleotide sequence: TGTGCCAGCTCACCGGAGAAGGGGAAACTGTTTTTT. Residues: CASSPEKGKLFF.

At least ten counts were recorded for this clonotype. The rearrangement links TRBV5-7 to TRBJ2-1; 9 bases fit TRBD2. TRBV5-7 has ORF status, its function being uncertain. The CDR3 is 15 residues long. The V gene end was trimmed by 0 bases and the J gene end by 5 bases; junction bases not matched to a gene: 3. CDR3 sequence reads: CASSLVSSGDNEQFF. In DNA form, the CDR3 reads TGTGCCAGCAGCTTGGTGTCTAGCGGGGACAATGAGCAGTTCTTC.

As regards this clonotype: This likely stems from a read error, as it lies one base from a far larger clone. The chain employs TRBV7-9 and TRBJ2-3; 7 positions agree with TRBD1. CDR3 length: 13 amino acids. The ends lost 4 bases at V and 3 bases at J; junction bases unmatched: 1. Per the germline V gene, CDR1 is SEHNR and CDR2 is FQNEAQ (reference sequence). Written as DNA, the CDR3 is TGTGCCAGCAGCTCGGACAGGACAGATACGCAGTATTTT. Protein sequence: CASSSDRTDTQYF.

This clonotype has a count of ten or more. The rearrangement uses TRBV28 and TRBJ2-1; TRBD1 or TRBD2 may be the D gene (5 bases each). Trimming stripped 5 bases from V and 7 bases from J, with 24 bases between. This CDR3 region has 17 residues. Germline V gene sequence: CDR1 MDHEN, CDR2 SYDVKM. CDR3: CASSLYFGTRVGNEQFF. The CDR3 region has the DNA TGTGCCAGCAGTCTATATTTTGGGACCAGGGTGGGGAATGAGCAGTTCTTC.

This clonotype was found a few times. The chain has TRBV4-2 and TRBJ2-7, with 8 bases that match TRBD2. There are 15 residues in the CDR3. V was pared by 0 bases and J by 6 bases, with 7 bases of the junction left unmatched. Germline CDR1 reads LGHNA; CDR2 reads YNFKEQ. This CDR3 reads CASSQDQRERPEQYF. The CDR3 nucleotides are TGTGCCAGCAGCCAAGATCAGCGGGAGAGACCCGAGCAGTACTTC.

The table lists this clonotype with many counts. This chain's CDR3 is CASSPGAPNTEAFF. In DNA, the CDR3 is TGCGCCAGCAGCCCAGGGGCCCCAAACACTGAAGCTTTCTTT. The chain recombines TRBV5-1 with TRBJ1-1, with D possibly matching TRBD1 (6 bases). This CDR3 is built from 14 residues. With 4 bases removed from V and 2 bases from J, the gap between germline ends came to 12 bases. The germline V gene has CDR1 SGHRS and CDR2 YFSETQ.

This CDR3 reads CASTPRQGAQPQHF. DNA for the CDR3: TGTGCCAGTACCCCTAGACAGGGGGCCCAGCCCCAGCATTTT. The chain is built from TRBV19 and TRBJ1-5; 10 nucleotides agree with TRBD1. The CDR3 is 14 residues long. Germline CDR1 LNHDA, CDR2 SQIVND (reference sequence). J was trimmed by 7 bases and V by 7 bases; bases with no gene match: 7.

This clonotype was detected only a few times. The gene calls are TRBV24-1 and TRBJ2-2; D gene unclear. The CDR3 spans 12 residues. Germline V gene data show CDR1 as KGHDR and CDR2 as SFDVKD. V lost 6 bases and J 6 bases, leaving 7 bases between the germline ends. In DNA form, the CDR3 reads TGTGCCACCAGTTGGTCTCCCGGGGAGCTGTTTTTT. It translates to CATSWSPGELFF.

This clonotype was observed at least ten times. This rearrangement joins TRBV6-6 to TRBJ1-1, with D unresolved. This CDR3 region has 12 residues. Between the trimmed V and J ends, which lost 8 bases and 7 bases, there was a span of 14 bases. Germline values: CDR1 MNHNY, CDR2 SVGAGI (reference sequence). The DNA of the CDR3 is TGTGCCAGCCGGGGAAGTAGTGATGAAGCTTTCTTT. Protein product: CASRGSSDEAFF.

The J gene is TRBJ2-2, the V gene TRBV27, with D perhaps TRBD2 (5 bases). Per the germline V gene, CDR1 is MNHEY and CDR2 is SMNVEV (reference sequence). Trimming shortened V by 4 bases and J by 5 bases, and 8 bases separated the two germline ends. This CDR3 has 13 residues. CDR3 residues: CASSSEGTGELFF. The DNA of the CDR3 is TGTGCCAGCAGTTCCGAGGGTACCGGGGAGCTGTTTTTT.

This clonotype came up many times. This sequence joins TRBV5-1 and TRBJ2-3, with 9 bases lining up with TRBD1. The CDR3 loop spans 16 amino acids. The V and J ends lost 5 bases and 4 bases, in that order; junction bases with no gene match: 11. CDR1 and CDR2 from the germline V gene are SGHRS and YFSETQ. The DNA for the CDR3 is TGCGCCAGCAGTCTCGGAGACAGGGGGAACGCAGATACGCAGTATTTT. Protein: CASSLGDRGNADTQYF.

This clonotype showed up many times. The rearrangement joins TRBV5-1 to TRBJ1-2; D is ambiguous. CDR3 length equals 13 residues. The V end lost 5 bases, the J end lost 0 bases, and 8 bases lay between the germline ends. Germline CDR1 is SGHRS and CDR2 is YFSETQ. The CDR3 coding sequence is TGCGCCAGCAGGAACGGCGCTAACTATGGCTACACCTTC. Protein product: CASRNGANYGYTF.

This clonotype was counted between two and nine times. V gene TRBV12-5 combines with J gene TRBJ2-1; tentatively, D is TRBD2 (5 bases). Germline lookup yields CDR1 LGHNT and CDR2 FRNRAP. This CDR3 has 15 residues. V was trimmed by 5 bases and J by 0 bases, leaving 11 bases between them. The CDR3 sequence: CASGGPAGSYNEQFF. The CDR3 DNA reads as TGTGCTAGTGGTGGTCCGGCGGGCTCCTACAATGAGCAGTTCTTC.

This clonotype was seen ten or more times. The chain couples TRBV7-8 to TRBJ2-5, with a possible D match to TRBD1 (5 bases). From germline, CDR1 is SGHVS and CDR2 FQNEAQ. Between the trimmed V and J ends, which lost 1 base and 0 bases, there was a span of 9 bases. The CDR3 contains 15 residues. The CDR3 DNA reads TGTGCCAGCAGCTTAGGAAGGGGCTACCAAGAGACCCAGTACTTC. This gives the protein CASSLGRGYQETQYF.

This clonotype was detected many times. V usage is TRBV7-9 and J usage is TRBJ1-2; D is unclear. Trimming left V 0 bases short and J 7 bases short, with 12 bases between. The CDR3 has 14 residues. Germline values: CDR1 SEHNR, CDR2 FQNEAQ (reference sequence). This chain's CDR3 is CASSLALPSGGYTF. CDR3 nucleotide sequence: TGTGCCAGCAGCTTAGCCCTGCCATCTGGTGGCTACACCTTC. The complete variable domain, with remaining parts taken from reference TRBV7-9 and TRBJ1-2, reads DTGVSQNPRHKITKRGQNVTFRCDPISEHNRLYWYRQTLGQGPEFLTYFQNEAQLEKSRLLSDRFSAERPKGSFSTLEIQRTEQGDSAMYLCASSLALPSGGYTFGSGTRLTVV.

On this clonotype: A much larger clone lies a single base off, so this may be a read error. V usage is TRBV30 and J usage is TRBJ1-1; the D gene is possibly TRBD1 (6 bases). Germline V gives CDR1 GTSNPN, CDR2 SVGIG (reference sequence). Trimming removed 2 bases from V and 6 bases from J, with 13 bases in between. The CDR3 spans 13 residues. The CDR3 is CAWSQGMSAEAFF. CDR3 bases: TGTGCCTGGAGTCAGGGGATGAGCGCTGAAGCTTTCTTT.

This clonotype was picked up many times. CDR3 nucleotide sequence: TGTGCCAGCAGCGCTATTTCTGGGGCCAACGTCCTGACTTTC. It specifies CASSAISGANVLTF. The V call is TRBV7-2, the J call TRBJ2-6; D is ambiguous. Germline CDR1 SGHTA, CDR2 FQGNSA. CDR3 size: 14 residues. With 5 bases removed from V and 1 base from J, the gap between germline ends came to 6 bases.

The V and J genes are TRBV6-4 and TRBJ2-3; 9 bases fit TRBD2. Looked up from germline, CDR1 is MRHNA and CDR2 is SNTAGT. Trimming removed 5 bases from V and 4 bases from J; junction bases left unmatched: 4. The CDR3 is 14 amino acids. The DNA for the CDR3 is TGTGCCAGCAGTTTTAGCGGGGGCGCAGATACGCAGTATTTT. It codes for CASSFSGGADTQYF.

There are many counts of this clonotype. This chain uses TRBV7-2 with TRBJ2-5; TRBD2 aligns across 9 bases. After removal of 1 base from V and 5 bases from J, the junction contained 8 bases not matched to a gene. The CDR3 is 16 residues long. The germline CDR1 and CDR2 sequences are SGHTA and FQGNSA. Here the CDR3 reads CASSLGYSAGGETQYF. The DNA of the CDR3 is TGTGCCAGCAGCTTAGGCTACAGTGCGGGGGGGGAGACCCAGTACTTC.

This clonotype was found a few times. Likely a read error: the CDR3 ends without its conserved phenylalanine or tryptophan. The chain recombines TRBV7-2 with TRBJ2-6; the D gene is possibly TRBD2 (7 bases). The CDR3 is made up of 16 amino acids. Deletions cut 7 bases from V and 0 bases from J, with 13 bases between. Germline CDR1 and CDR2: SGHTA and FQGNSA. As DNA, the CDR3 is TGTGCCAGCATGGGGCGGGGGCTCTCTGGGGCCAACGTCCTGACTTGC. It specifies CASMGRGLSGANVLTC.

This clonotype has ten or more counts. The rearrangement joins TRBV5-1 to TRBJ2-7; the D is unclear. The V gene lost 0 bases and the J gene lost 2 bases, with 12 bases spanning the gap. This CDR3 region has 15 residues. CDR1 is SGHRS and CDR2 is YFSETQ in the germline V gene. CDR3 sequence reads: CASSLGSPTAYEQYF. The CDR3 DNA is TGCGCCAGCAGCTTGGGTAGCCCTACTGCCTACGAGCAGTACTTC.

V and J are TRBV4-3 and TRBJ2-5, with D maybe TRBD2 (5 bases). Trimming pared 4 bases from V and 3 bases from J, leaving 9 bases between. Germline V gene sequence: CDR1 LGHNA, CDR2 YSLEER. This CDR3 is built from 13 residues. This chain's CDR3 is CASSRTRKETQYF. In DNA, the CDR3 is TGCGCCAGCAGCCGAACTAGGAAAGAGACCCAGTACTTC.

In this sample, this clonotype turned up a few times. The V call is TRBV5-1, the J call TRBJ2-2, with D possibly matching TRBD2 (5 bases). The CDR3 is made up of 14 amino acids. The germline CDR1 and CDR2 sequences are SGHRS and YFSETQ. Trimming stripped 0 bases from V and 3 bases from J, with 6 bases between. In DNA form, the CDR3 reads TGCGCCAGCAGCTTGGCCGGGGACACCGGGGAGCTGTTTTTT. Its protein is CASSLAGDTGELFF. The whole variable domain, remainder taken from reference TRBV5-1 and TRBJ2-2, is KAGVTQTPRYLIKTRGQQVTLSCSPISGHRSVSWYQQTPGQGLQFLFEYFSETQRNKGNFPGRFSGRQFSNSRSEMNVSTLELGDSALYLCASSLAGDTGELFFGEGSRLTVL.

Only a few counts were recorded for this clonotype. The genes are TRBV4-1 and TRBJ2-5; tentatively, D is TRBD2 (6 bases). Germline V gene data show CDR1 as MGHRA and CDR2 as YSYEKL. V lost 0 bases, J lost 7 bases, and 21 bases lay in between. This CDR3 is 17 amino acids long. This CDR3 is CASSQDFETREAGTQYF. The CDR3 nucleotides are TGCGCCAGCAGCCAAGATTTCGAGACCCGGGAAGCGGGGACCCAGTACTTC.

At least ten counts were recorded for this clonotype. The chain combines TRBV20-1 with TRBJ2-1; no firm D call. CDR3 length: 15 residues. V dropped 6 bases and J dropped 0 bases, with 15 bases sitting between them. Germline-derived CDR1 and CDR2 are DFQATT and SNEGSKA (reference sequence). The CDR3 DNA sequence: TGCAGTGCACCCGTTTACCGGAGCTCCTACAATGAGCAGTTCTTC. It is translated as CSAPVYRSSYNEQFF.

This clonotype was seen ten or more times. For the CDR3, the DNA is TGTGCCAGCAGCTTAGGGACAGGGAACGAAAAACTGTTTTTT. Amino acid sequence: CASSLGTGNEKLFF. The chain has TRBV11-2 and TRBJ1-4, with 8 nucleotides matching TRBD1. Germline loops: CDR1 SGHAT, CDR2 FQNNGV. The CDR3 is 14 amino acids. Losses at the gene ends were 1 base for V and 8 bases for J; bases not matched to a gene: 3.